The clone carrying this TCR beta chain was observed many times. The data were taken from a study of shared clonotypes between healthy human individuals. Whole-study context: Each donor contributed plates that comprised three CD4 naive, three CD4 memory, two CD8 naive and one CD8 memory.

Germline V gene lookup returns CDR1 SNHLY and CDR2 FYNNEI. V shed 1 base and J shed 12 bases, with 13 bases lying between them. The CDR3 spans 13 residues. Profiling relied on immunoSEQ multiplex PCR, and the TCRdb table lists in-frame clones only, not all of them. This repertoire shows about 1 million clones, approximately 72% found once; its top ten account for approximately 1.3%. This sequence originates from a man aged 18 to 35 in good health. The sequenced sample was memory CD4+ T cells sorted from blood. The subset here: CD45RA-negative fraction. The rearrangement uses TRBV2 and TRBJ2-1, with D uncertain. The CDR3 region is CASSEGFAMGQFF. The CDR3 DNA follows: TGTGCCAGCAGTGAAGGGTTCGCAATGGGGCAGTTCTTC.